The present T cell receptor (beta chain) was sequenced within a study of Ad26.COV2.S vaccination and SARS-CoV-2 variants. Across the whole study: The donor belonged to the COV1001 Ad26.COV2.S trial arm. Intramuscularly, Ad26.COV2.S was given either once or twice, 56 days apart.

The treatment here: about 20 received Ad26.COV2.S at low or high dose, single or two shots; roughly five received placebo; per-sample allocation not given. On day 63 after the first injection, vaccine and placebo recipients gave samples. Assay: immunoSEQ multiplex PCR; the TCRdb copy retains only in-frame clones and omits some. The sample lists about 680,000 clones, about 90% seen once, with over 1.3% in the top ten. Of note for this clone: Its specificity is unknown.

Overall study findings and caveats: Recipients of either vaccine or placebo displayed similar breadth of non-spike TCRs.

With 2 bases removed from V and 5 bases from J, the gap between germline ends came to 15 bases. CDR1 is SQVTM and CDR2 is ANQGSEA in the germline V gene. This CDR3 is 14 amino acids long. V gene TRBV29-1 combines with J gene TRBJ2-5; the D gene is possibly TRBD1 (5 bases). Sample: peripheral blood, taken in a trial of Ad26.COV2.S vaccine versus placebo. The receptor was derived from a person between 18 and 65 years old who received the Ad26.COV2.S COVID-19 vaccine or a placebo. CDR3 residues: CSVETTGQGETQYF. CDR3 coding DNA: TGCAGCGTTGAAACTACCGGTCAGGGTGAGACCCAGTACTTC.